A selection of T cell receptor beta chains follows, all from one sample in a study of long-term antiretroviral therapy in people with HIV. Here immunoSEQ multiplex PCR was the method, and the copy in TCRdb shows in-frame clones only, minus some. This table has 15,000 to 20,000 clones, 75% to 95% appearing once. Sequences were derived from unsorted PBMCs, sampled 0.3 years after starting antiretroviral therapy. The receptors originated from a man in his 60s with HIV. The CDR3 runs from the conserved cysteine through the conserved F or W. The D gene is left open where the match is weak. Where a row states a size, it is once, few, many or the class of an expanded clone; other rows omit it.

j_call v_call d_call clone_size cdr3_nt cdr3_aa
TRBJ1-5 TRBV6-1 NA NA TGTGCCAGCAGTGAAATATTGGAGCCCCAGCATTTT CASSEILEPQHF
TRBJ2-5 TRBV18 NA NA TGTGCCAGCTCACCAGGGGAAGAGACCCAGTACTTC CASSPGEETQYF
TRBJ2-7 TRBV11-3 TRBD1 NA TGTGCCAGCAGCTTAGTCCCGGGACAGGGGGCCCCCCACGAGCAGTACTTC CASSLVPGQGAPHEQYF
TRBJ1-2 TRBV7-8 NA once TGTGCCAGCAGTCGATACAGGGAGCGCTATGGCTACACCTTC CASSRYRERYGYTF
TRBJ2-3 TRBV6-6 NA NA TGTGCCAGCAGCCCGACAGCTACTTACACAGATACGCAGTATTTT CASSPTATYTDTQYF
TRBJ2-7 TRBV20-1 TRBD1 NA TGCAGTATGGGACAGCTCTACGAGCAGTACTTC CSMGQLYEQYF
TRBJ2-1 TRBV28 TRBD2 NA TGTGCCAGCGGCTCTAGCGGGGCCTCCTACAATGAGCAGTTCTTC CASGSSGASYNEQFF
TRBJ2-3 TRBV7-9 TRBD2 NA TGTGCCAGCAGCTCAGAAAGCGGGGGGGCTGGAGATACGCAGTATTTT CASSSESGGAGDTQYF
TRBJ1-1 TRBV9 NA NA TGTGCCAGCAACCGGGGGCGCGACACTGAAGCTTTCTTT CASNRGRDTEAFF
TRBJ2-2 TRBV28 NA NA TGTGCCACCTCAGGGGACACCGGGGAGCTGTTTTTT CATSGDTGELFF
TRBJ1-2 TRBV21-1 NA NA TGTGCCAGCAGCAGGGGGACAGCAATCCAGTTAAGGTATGGCTACACCTTC CASSRGTAIQLRYGYTF
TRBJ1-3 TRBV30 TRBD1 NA TGTGCCTGGAGTTTCTCCGGGACAGGGATCATCGGAAACACCATATATTTT CAWSFSGTGIIGNTIYF
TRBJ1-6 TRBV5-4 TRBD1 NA TGTGCCACCGGGGAACAGGGGATAAGGTCCCTCCACTTT CATGEQGIRSLHF
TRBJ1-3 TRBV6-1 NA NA TGTGCCAGCAGTGACCGACACTTCTCTGGAAACACCATATATTTT CASSDRHFSGNTIYF
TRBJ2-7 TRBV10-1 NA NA TGCGCCAGCAGTGAGTCCGATCCGGCCTGTATCGAGCAGTACTTC CASSESDPACIEQYF
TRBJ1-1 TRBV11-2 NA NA TGTGCCAGCAGCCCAGGGGCTGGGAACACTGAAGCTTTCTTT CASSPGAGNTEAFF
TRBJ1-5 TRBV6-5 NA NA TGTGCCAGCAGACGACAGGCGAGGCTCGAGGGTCCCCAGCATTTT CASRRQARLEGPQHF